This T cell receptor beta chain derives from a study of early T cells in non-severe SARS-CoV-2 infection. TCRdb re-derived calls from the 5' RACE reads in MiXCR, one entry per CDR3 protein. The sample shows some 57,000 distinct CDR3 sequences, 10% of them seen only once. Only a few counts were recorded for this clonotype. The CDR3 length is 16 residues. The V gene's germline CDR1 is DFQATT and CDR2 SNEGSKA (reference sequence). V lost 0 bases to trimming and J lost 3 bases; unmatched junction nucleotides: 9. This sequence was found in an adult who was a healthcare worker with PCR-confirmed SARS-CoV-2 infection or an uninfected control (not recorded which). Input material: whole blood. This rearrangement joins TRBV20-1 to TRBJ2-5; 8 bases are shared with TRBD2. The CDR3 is CSARDPNSGKKETQYF. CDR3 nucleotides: TGCAGTGCTAGAGATCCAAATAGCGGGAAAAAAGAGACCCAGTACTTC.